These T cell receptor beta chains were read from a single sample in a study of T-cell memory formation after mild COVID-19. TCRdb recomputed calls from the 5' RACE reads with MiXCR, one row per CDR3 protein. The sample holds about 290,000 distinct CDR3 sequences; approximately 15% are singletons and the top ten take 22%. The specimen sequenced was PBMCs or a T cell subset sorted from them (not recorded which). The receptors come from a man aged 18 to 29 who had mild COVID-19 (a few samples of this study predate the infection). Cell type and time point are not known. The CDR3 runs from the conserved cysteine through the conserved F or W. Each record gives: V gene, D gene, J gene, clone size, CDR3 DNA, CDR3 protein. D genes are given only for firm matches. Not every row has a clone size; where given, it reads once, few, many or a size class.

TRBV7-9	.	TRBJ1-2	.	TGTGCCAGCAGCTACACAGAAGTTAACTATGGCTACACCTTC	CASSYTEVNYGYTF
TRBV18	TRBD2	TRBJ2-2	few	TGTGCCAGCTCAACTCGTAGCGGGCGAACCGGGGAGCTGTTTTTT	CASSTRSGRTGELFF
TRBV14	.	TRBJ1-1	few	TGTGCCAGCAGCCAAGTTTCGGGGACACTTGAAGCTTTCTTT	CASSQVSGTLEAFF
TRBV4-3	TRBD2	TRBJ2-1	.	TGCGCCAGCAGCTTACACATAGCGGGTAACAATGAGCAGTTCTTC	CASSLHIAGNNEQFF
TRBV5-5	.	TRBJ2-2	many	TGTGCCAGCAGCTTAGGAGTGAGCCCTGGGGTGGAGCTGTTTTTT	CASSLGVSPGVELFF
TRBV20-1	.	TRBJ1-2	once	TGCAGTGCTAGAGAGTTGCGCGACCCCAACTATGGCTACACCTTC	CSARELRDPNYGYTF
TRBV6-6	.	TRBJ2-7	.	TGTGCCAGCAGTTACGAGGACAGCTACGAGCAGTACTTC	CASSYEDSYEQYF
TRBV10-3	TRBD2	TRBJ2-7	few	TGTGCCATCAGTGACGGGGCGGGGGTCTCCTACGAGCAGTACTTC	CAISDGAGVSYEQYF
TRBV6-2/TRBV6-3	.	TRBJ1-6	many	TGTGCCAGCAGTTTCAGGGAACATTCACCCCTCCACTTT	CASSFREHSPLHF
TRBV7-3	.	TRBJ2-7	few	TGTGCCAGCAGCGTTTCCCCCGGCGGGGAGCAGTACTTC	CASSVSPGGEQYF
TRBV5-1	.	TRBJ1-1	few	TGCGCCAGCAGCTTGGGAGGGGGTGTCACTGAAGCTTTCTTT	CASSLGGGVTEAFF
TRBV2	.	TRBJ2-1	.	TGTGCCAGCTCCAACTCCTTTCGGAGCGGTGAGCAGTTCTTC	CASSNSFRSGEQFF
TRBV7-8	.	TRBJ1-5	many	TGTGCCAGCAGCTTAGAGGGTCAGCCCCAGCATTTT	CASSLEGQPQHF
TRBV11-3	.	TRBJ2-2	few	TGTGCCAGCAGCCTAGAAGATGGCGGGGAGCTGTTTTTT	CASSLEDGGELFF
TRBV15	.	TRBJ2-1	.	TGTGCCACCAGCAGACCGTCTAACTACTTTGAGCAGTTCTTC	CATSRPSNYFEQFF
TRBV12-3/TRBV12-4	.	TRBJ1-4	few	TGTGCCAGCAGTTTATTCAGGTCGGGGGGCATTTCAACTAATGAAAAACTGTTTTTT	CASSLFRSGGISTNEKLFF
TRBV6-2/TRBV6-3	.	TRBJ1-1	.	TGTGCCAGCAGTTACGAGGTGTCGAACACTGAAGCTTTCTTT	CASSYEVSNTEAFF
TRBV29-1	.	TRBJ2-5	many	TGCAGCGTAGGGGTGGAGACCCAGTACTTC	CSVGVETQYF
TRBV4-2	TRBD1	TRBJ2-2	.	TGTGCCAGCAGCCAAGCCACCAGGGGGACCGGGGAGCTGTTTTTT	CASSQATRGTGELFF
TRBV7-2	TRBD1	TRBJ1-2	.	TGTGCCAGCAGCCGTCGGACAGGGCCTTTCTATGGCTACACCTTC	CASSRRTGPFYGYTF
TRBV5-1	.	TRBJ1-1	few	TGCGCCAGCAGCCCACAGGGTTTAAACACTGAAGCTTTCTTT	CASSPQGLNTEAFF
TRBV18	.	TRBJ1-1	.	TGTGCCAGCTCACCGCTCCAGGGTAGAGCTGAAGCTTTCTTT	CASSPLQGRAEAFF
TRBV5-1	.	TRBJ2-3	few	TGCGCCAGCAGCTTCCGACAGCATAATGGGGCTACAGATACGCAGTATTTT	CASSFRQHNGATDTQYF
TRBV29-1	.	TRBJ1-1	.	TGCAGCGTTGAAGAAGGGGGGGGGACTGAAGCTTTCTTT	CSVEEGGGTEAFF
TRBV20-1	.	TRBJ1-1	few	TGCAGTGCTAGTCCGGACACCCGACCGTGGACTGAAGCTTTCTTT	CSASPDTRPWTEAFF
TRBV6-6	.	TRBJ2-7	once	TGTGCCAGCAGTTACTCGACGTCCAGCTCCTACGAGCAGTACTTC	CASSYSTSSSYEQYF
TRBV18	.	TRBJ2-2	.	TGTGCCACAGCTTCGGGGGCCGGAACCGGGGAGCTGTTTTTT	CATASGAGTGELFF
TRBV5-1	TRBD1	TRBJ1-1	.	TGCGCCAGCAGCCCAAACACAGGGGGCACTGAAGCTTTCTTT	CASSPNTGGTEAFF
TRBV5-1	.	TRBJ1-2	few	TGCGCCAGCAGCTCCCGAGGGGACTATGGCTACACCTTC	CASSSRGDYGYTF
TRBV20-1	TRBD2	TRBJ2-3	.	TGCAGTGCTAGAGCACTAGCGGGGGGTGGCACAGATACGCAGTATTTT	CSARALAGGGTDTQYF
TRBV11-2	.	TRBJ2-3	.	TGTGCCAGCAGAAGACTAGAGACGGGCACAGATACGCAGTATTTT	CASRRLETGTDTQYF
TRBV18	TRBD1	TRBJ1-2	few	TGTGCCAGCTCACCCTGGACAGGGGATGGCTACACCTTC	CASSPWTGDGYTF
TRBV7-3	.	TRBJ2-5	.	TGTGCCAGCAGCTTAACGGGACTCTTAGGAGAGACCCAGTACTTC	CASSLTGLLGETQYF
TRBV2	TRBD2	TRBJ2-7	.	TGTGCCAGCACTGCGGGGGACGGCACTTACGAGCAGTACTTC	CASTAGDGTYEQYF
TRBV5-1	.	TRBJ1-1	few	TGCGCCAGCAGCTTGTTGGGGGGTACTGAAGCTTTCTTT	CASSLLGGTEAFF
TRBV12-3/TRBV12-4	TRBD2	TRBJ2-1	.	TGTGCCAGCAGTCCCCGGGGAGCGGGGACCAACAATGAGCAGTTCTTC	CASSPRGAGTNNEQFF
TRBV27	.	TRBJ1-2	.	TGTGCCAGCAGTGGCAGCGTTTCAGGCTACACCTTC	CASSGSVSGYTF
TRBV9	TRBD2	TRBJ2-2	few	TGTGCCAGCAGCCAGCGGGGGGCCGACACCGGGGAGCTGTTTTTT	CASSQRGADTGELFF
TRBV7-7	.	TRBJ2-5	few	TGTGCTAGCAGCTTCGGCGGTCTCCAAGAGACCCAGTACTTC	CASSFGGLQETQYF